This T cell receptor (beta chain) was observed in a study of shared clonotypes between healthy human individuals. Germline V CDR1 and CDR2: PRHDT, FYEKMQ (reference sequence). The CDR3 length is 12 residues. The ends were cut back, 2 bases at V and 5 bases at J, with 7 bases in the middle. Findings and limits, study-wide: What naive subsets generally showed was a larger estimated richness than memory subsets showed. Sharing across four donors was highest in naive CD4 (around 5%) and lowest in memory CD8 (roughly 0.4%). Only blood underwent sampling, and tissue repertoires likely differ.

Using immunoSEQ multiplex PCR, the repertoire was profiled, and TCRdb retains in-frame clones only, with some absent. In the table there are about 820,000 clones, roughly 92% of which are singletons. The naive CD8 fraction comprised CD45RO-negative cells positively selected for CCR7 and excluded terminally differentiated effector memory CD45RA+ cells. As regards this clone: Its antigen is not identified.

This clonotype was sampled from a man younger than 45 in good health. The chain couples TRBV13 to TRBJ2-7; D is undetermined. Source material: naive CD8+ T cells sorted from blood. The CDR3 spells CASSLRQDEQYF. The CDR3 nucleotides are TGTGCCAGCAGCTTAAGGCAGGACGAGCAGTACTTC.